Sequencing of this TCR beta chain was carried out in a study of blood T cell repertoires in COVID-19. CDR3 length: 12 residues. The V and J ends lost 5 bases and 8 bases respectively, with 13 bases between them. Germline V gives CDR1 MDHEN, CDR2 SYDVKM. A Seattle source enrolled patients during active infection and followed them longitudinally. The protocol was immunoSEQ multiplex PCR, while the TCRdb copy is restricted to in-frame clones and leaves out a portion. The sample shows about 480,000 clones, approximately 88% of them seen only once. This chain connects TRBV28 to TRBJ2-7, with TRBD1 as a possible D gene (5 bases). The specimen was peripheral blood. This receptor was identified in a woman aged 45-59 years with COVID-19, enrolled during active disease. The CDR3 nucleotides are TGTGCCAGCAGTATTGACAGAAATCAGCAGTACTTC. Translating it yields CASSIDRNQQYF. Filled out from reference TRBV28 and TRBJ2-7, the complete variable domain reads DVKVTQSSRYLVKRTGEKVFLECVQDMDHENMFWYRQDPGLGLRLIYFSYDVKMKEKGDIPEGYSVSREKKERFSLILESASTNQTSMYLCASSIDRNQQYFGPGTRLTVT.